This T cell receptor beta chain derives from a study of OX40 agonist ivuxolimab in advanced cancers. Assay used: immunoSEQ multiplex PCR; TCRdb lists only in-frame clones, some missing. This sample yields 77,000 or so clones, of which less than 95% are seen a single time; about 1.8% belongs to the top ten. The V end lost 4 bases, the J end lost 12 bases, and 17 bases lay between the germline ends. The CDR3 sequence is 13 residues long. Germline loops: CDR1 SGHNT, CDR2 YYREEE (reference sequence). The sample in question was CD4+ or CD8+ T cells sorted from blood, obtained in a trial of the OX40 agonist ivuxolimab. This TCR was sampled from an adult with an advanced solid tumor such as melanoma, head and neck, liver or kidney cancer. The chain couples TRBV5-4 to TRBJ2-1, with D hard to call. CDR3 region: CASSTDSTWVQFF. The CDR3 bases are TGTGCCAGCAGCACCGACTCAACCTGGGTGCAGTTCTTC. Filled out from reference TRBV5-4 and TRBJ2-1, the complete variable domain reads ETGVTQSPTHLIKTRGQQVTLRCSSQSGHNTVSWYQQALGQGPQFIFQYYREEENGRGNFPPRFSGLQFPNYSSELNVNALELDDSALYLCASSTDSTWVQFFGPGTRLTVL.